This T cell receptor beta chain was profiled in a study of cytomegalovirus exposure and HLA in healthy donors listed by TCRdb under 2017. Looking at the study overall: An earlier analysis of approximately 640 of the donors reported 250 to 350 Gb of sequence data and some 100 million unique TCR beta sequences from roughly 200 million T cells. An earlier analysis of about 620 of the donors applied high-throughput TCR beta sequencing to assess whether each TCR beta V gene segment acted as functional or pseudogenic. In the later analysis, no new phenotypic data were used to find candidate immune exposures; instead, reliance was placed on TCR beta sequences and their occurrence across donors. Along with the approximately 700-subject first cohort, a separate validation cohort of over a hundred different subjects was used. Every discovery cohort repertoire had been produced on one sequencing platform. The study profiled the T cell repertoires of more than 500 subjects by immunosequencing and related them to cytomegalovirus serostatus. Donor age, sex, ethnicity and CMV serostatus were compiled alongside the repertoire data. Around 300 gigabases of sequencing data and 70 million to 85 million unique TCR sequences were included in an early release covering around 600 HLA-typed donors. High-throughput TCR immunosequencing, statistical association of individual TCRs with disease status, and machine learning were combined to predict cytomegalovirus infection status. HLA typing included class I and class II loci at four-digit resolution. Of the roughly 400 genotyped donors, 75% to 85% were placed in the genetic ancestry cluster associated with self-reported Caucasian donors. The study aimed to test whether cataloging public T cell receptors could reveal signatures of past pathogen exposure. In a later genetic analysis, genome-wide SNP genotypes for about 55% of the roughly 670 donors were used, and that subset was treated as a discovery cohort. Because of strong linkage in the cohort, a handful of DR-DQ haplotypes were treated as single units for association and clustering. Across about 380 genotyped donors of the cohort, an average of about 250,000 unique TCR beta nucleotide sequences per donor were sequenced, and roughly 20% of those sequences were non-productive. The number of typed donors differed by locus: about 620-630 for A, B, C, DRB1 and DQB1; roughly 510 for DQA1; approximately 600 for DPA1; and 450 to 480 for DPB1. A later analysis re-examined previously published TCR beta repertoires from about 670 donors and added high-resolution HLA genotyping to investigate patterns of TCR occurrence. What the study reported, not specific to this receptor: Broadly in line with IMGT annotations, most TCR beta V segments showed up in productive rearrangements about 87% or about 30% of the time in an earlier analysis of several hundred of the donors. The cohort was sequenced for TCR beta chains only, and without alpha or paired-chain data the features that could be detected were limited. A later analysis found that HLA-associated TCR beta chains were more clonally expanded and had lower generation probabilities than equally common non-associated chains. The study gave a list of some 150 TCR beta chains associated with cytomegalovirus. In both the original and validation cohorts, the classifier was reported to diagnose cytomegalovirus status with high specificity and sensitivity. An association between a missense DCLRE1C variant and V-gene and J-gene trimming of TCR beta chains was found in a later genetic analysis and replicated in an independent cohort. Presence/absence analyses assumed roughly uniform sequencing depth across donors, an assumption that may not hold. Correlated functional status among segregating V segments might reflect linkage disequilibrium, but an unknown experimental factor could not be ruled out. In vitro tests confirmed that a few of the cytomegalovirus-associated TCR beta chains recognize cytomegalovirus antigens. Most TCR sequences were seen in very few donors, while some public TCRs were found in many individuals. About 15 rarely observed V segments, including chromosome 9 orphons, were excluded from the earlier analysis of several hundred of the donors because counts were too low. A further reported finding was that TCR beta sequences accurately predicted the HLA-A and HLA-B alleles for most subjects in the first cohort. Because HLA typing was unavailable for some donors at each locus, only the typed subset was used in association tests. A later genetic analysis reported fewer N-insertions in productive TCRs among donors in an Asian-associated ancestry cluster than the approximately 670-donor mean. It was suggested by the authors that the approach could potentially be generalized to other disease states and immunological phenotypes. Assigning TCR associations to individual alleles was difficult when HLA alleles, especially DR and DQ, strongly co-occurred. The only immune exposure information available for the cohort was CMV serostatus. According to a later analysis, parvovirus B19, influenza, CMV and Epstein-Barr virus appeared linked to several top co-occurrence clusters. A later analysis found that TCR association rates varied across HLA loci, with DRB1 alleles showing the most associated TCRs and HLA-C alleles the fewest. Some IMGT-functional V segments, including TRBV6-2 and TRBV6-3, could not be distinguished by the 87-base-pair reads and were therefore excluded. The sequencing pipeline was judged likely to have produced a cluster of highly shared sequence variants as a technical artifact. A later analysis found that most CMV-associated TCR beta chains appeared HLA-restricted, with HLA associations seemingly driven largely by CMV exposure. At a false discovery rate of 0.05, a later analysis linked some 17,000 TCR beta sequences to specific HLA alleles.

The cohort consisted of 666 healthy bone marrow donors. Cohort members were all nominally healthy when sampled, although unrecorded immune exposures were likely present. The donor was CMV seronegative and was included in the group of about 350 seronegative cohort members. Each donor provided a peripheral blood sample, and peripheral blood mononuclear cells were used for TCR beta sequencing. The Qiagen DNeasy Blood Extraction Kit was used to extract genomic DNA from the blood cell samples. The method behind the library was the immunoSEQ multiplex PCR assay. For the multiplex PCR, a mixture combining 60 forward primers for TCR Vbeta segments and 13 reverse primers for TCR Jbeta segments was used. A multiplex PCR assay on genomic DNA amplified the CDR3 region of rearranged TCR beta genes. The amplified TCR beta libraries were sequenced on the Illumina HiSeq System as 87-base-pair reads. For the original study's pipeline: In a later analysis, approximately 74 million unique TCR beta chains were counted across the roughly 700 repertoires, and approximately 9.9 million of these chains were shared by at least two donors. Raw reads were error-corrected and collapsed into unique sequences by a nearest-neighbor algorithm in which closely related sequences were merged to remove PCR and sequencing errors. CDR3 sequences were aligned to IMGT reference sequences to assign V, D and J gene segments. For a sequence to be retained, a match of at least six nucleotides was required to both a V gene segment and a J gene segment. Rearrangements were called productive when the CDR3 lacked stop codons and stayed in frame with V and J; all others were non-productive. Following IMGT convention, CDR3 was defined as the stretch from the second conserved V-encoded cysteine up to the conserved J-encoded phenylalanine. The earlier analysis of fewer than 750 of the donors excluded sequences that lacked an unambiguous match to a single V gene segment. In an earlier analysis of several hundred of the donors, V segments were called functional above 56.7% productive rearrangements and were called segregating when the between-donor standard deviation exceeded 5%. To diagnose cytomegalovirus status from the catalog of TCR beta chain sequences, a statistical classification framework was built. V and J gene assignment, in a later analysis, came from comparing TCR nucleotide sequences with IMGT/GENE-DB human TR gene sequences. Using the TCRdist pipeline, a later analysis assigned CDR3 sequences along with most-parsimonious VDJ recombination scenarios. In a later analysis, every TCR beta chain was defined by the combination of its CDR3 amino acid sequence and its V-gene family, and reads without a unique V-gene family were dropped. To address suspected cross-contamination and a sequencing artifact, a later analysis removed 450 to 700 highly shared, low-generation-probability nucleotide sequences. A later analysis calculated a clonal expansion index for each public chain from normalized within-repertoire ranks of inferred template counts. In a later analysis, generation probabilities were computed using a VDJ recombination model fitted to out-of-frame rearrangements, and the results were checked against IGoR. Hypergeometric tests were used in a later analysis to score TCR-TCR, TCR-HLA and TCR-CMV co-occurrence, with a repertoire-size bias correction applied to the TCR pairs. False discovery rates were estimated in a later analysis by permuting HLA or CMV assignments 20 times. In a later analysis, co-occurring TCRs were grouped using DBSCAN, with TCRdist sequence similarity added in when clustering inside HLA-allele-positive subsets. Co-occurrence clustering excluded repertoires with fewer than 30,000 or more than 120,000 public chains, plus five with anomalous nucleotide sharing. The source is immuneACCESS, and TCRdb retained only in-frame sequences with V and J called. Part of the clones is not carried over; for the studies checked, unresolved V genes explain less than half of this, and the remainder is unexplained. Clone size and V and J calls were adopted from that table, with D and trimming inferred from the DNA. Across this sample there are over 150,000 clones, with roughly 89% seen only once. About 0.93% of the sample lies in the top ten.

The CDR1 and CDR2 encoded by the germline V gene are MGHDK and SYGVNS. From the cysteine through the phenylalanine, the CDR3 covers 15 amino acids. The DNA shown is the 45-base CDR3, in frame from base 1. V is trimmed back by 2 bases and J by 10 bases, and the junction contains 6 bases that no gene match accounts for. Concerning this clone itself: Its antigen is currently not known. No base qualities exist here, and no much larger clone lies one base off it.

This TCR derives from a woman in her twenties or thirties in good health and CMV-seronegative. Recombination linked TRBV25-1 to TRBJ1-6; 9 junctional bases match TRBD1. Sequencing was done on a sample of PBMCs. Here is the DNA: TGTGCCAGCAGTGAACCCGGGACAGGGTACTCACCCCTCCACTTT. Translated, it reads CASSEPGTGYSPLHF.